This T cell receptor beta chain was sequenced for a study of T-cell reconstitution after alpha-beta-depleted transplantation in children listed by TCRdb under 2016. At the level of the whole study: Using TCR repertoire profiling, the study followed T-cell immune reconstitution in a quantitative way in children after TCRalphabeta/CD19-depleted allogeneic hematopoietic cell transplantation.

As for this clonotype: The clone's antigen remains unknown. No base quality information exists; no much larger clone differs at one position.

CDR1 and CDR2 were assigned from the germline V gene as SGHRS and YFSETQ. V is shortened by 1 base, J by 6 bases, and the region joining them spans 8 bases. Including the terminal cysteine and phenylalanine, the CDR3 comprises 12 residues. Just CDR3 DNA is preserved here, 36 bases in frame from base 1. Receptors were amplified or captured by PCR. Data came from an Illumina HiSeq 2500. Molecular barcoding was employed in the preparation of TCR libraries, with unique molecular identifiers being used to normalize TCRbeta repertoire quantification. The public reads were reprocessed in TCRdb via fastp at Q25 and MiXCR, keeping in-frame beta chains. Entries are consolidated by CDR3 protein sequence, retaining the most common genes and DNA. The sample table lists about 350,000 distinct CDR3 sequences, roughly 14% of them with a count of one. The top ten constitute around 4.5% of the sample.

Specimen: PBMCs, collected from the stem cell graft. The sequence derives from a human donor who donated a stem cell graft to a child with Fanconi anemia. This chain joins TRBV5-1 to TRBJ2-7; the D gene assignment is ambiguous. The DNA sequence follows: TGCGCCAGCAGCTTGAGAGTGAGCGAGCAGTACTTC. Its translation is CASSLRVSEQYF. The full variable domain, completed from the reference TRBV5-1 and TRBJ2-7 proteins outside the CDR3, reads KAGVTQTPRYLIKTRGQQVTLSCSPISGHRSVSWYQQTPGQGLQFLFEYFSETQRNKGNFPGRFSGRQFSNSRSEMNVSTLELGDSALYLCASSLRVSEQYFGPGTRLTVT.